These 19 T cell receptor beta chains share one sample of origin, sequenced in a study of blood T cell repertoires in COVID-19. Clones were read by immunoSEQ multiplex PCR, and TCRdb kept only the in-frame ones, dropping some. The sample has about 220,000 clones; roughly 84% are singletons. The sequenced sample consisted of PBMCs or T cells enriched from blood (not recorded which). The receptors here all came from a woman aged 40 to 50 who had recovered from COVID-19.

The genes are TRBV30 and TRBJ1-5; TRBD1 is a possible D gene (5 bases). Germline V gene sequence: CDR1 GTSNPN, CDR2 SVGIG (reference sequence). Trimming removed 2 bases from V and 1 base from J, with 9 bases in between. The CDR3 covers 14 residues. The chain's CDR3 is CAWSLGVSNQPQHF. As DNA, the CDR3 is TGTGCCTGGAGTTTAGGGGTGAGCAATCAGCCCCAGCATTTT. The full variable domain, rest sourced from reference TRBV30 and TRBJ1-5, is SQTIHQWPATLVQPVGSPLSLECTVEGTSNPNLYWYRQAAGRGLQLLFYSVGIGQISSEVPQNLSASRPQDRQFILSSKKLLLSDSGFYLCAWSLGVSNQPQHFGDGTRLSIL.

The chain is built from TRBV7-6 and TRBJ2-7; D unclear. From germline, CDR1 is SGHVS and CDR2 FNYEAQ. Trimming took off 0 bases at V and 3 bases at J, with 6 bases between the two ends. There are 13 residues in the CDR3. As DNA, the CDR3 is TGTGCCAGCAGCTTAGCGGCGGACTACGAGCAGTACTTC. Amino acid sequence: CASSLAADYEQYF.

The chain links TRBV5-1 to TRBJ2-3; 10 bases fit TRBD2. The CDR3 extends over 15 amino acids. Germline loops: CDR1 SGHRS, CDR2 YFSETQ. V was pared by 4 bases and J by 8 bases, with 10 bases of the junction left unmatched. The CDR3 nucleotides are TGCGCCAGCAGCCCCCTAGCGGGAGAAGCGGGTACGCAGTATTTT. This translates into CASSPLAGEAGTQYF.

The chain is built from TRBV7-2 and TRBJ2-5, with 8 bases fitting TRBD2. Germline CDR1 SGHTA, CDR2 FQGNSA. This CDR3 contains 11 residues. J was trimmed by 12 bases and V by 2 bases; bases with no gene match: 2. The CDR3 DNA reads TGTGCCAGCAGCTTAAGCGGGAGCAAGTACTTC. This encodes CASSLSGSKYF.

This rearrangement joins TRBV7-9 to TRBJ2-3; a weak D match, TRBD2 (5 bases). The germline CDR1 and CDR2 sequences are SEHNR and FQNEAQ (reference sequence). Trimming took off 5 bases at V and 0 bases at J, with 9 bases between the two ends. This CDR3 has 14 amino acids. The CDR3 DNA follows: TGTGCCAGCAGCCTTAGCGCTAGCACAGATACGCAGTATTTT. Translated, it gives CASSLSASTDTQYF.

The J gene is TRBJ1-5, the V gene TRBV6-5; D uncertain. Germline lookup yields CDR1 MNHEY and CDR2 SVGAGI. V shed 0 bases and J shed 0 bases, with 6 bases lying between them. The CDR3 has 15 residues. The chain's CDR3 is CASSYSRNSNQPQHF. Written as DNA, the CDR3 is TGTGCCAGCAGTTACTCGAGGAATAGCAATCAGCCCCAGCATTTT.

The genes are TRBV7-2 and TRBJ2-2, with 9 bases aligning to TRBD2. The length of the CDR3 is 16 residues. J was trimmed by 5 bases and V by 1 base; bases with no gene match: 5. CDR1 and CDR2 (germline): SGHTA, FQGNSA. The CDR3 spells CASSLVSGRLTGELFF. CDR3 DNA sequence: TGTGCCAGCAGCTTAGTAAGCGGGAGGCTAACCGGGGAGCTGTTTTTT.

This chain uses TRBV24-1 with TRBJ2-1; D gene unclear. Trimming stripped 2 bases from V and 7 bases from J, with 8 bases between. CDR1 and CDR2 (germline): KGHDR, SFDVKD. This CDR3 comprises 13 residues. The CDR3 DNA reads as TGTGCCACCAGTGATTCCGACATAAATGAGCAGTTCTTC. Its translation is CATSDSDINEQFF.

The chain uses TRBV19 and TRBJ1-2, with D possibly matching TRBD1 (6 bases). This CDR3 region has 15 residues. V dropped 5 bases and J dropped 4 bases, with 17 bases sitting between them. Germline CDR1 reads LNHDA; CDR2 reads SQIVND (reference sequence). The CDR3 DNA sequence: TGTGCCAGTAGTCCCCGGACAGAGAGGAGCTATGGCTACACCTTC. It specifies CASSPRTERSYGYTF.

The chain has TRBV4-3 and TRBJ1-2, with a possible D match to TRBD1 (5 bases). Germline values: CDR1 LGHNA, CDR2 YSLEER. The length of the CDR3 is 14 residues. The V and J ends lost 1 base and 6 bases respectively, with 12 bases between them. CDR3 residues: CASSQAEGVNGYTF. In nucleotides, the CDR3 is TGCGCCAGCAGCCAAGCAGAAGGGGTTAATGGCTACACCTTC.

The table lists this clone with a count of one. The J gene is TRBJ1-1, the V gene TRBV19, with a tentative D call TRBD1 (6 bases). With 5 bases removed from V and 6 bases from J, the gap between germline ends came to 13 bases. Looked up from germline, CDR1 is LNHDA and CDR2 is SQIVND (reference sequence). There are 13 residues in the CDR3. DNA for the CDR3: TGTGCCAGTAGTGACGGGACACGGGCTGAAGCTTTCTTT. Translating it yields CASSDGTRAEAFF.

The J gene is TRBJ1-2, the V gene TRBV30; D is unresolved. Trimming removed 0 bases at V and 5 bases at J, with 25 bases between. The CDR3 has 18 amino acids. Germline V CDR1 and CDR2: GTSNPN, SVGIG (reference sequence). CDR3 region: CAWSVFRGTYPRNYGYTF. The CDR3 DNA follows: TGTGCCTGGAGTGTATTCCGGGGAACATACCCCCGGAATTATGGCTACACCTTC.

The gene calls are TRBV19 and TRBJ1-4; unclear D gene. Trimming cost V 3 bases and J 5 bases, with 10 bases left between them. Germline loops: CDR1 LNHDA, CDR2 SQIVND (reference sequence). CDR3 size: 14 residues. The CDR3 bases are TGTGCCAGTAGTATGAGAGATTTCAATGAAAAACTGTTTTTT. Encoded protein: CASSMRDFNEKLFF.

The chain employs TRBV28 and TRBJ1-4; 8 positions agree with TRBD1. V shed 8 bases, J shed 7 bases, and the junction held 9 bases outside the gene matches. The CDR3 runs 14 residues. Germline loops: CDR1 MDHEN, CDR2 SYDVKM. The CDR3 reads CASRPGTGLEKLFF. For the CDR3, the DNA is TGTGCCAGCCGCCCCGGGACAGGCCTTGAAAAACTGTTTTTT. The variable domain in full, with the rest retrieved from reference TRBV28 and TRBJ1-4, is DVKVTQSSRYLVKRTGEKVFLECVQDMDHENMFWYRQDPGLGLRLIYFSYDVKMKEKGDIPEGYSVSREKKERFSLILESASTNQTSMYLCASRPGTGLEKLFFGSGTQLSVL.

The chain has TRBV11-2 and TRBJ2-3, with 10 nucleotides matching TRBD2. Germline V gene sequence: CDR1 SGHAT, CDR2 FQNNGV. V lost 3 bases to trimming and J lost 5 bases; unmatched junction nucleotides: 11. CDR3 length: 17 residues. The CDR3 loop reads CASSFGGAGGLQDTQYF. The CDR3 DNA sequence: TGTGCCAGCAGCTTTGGGGGAGCGGGAGGGCTTCAAGATACGCAGTATTTT.

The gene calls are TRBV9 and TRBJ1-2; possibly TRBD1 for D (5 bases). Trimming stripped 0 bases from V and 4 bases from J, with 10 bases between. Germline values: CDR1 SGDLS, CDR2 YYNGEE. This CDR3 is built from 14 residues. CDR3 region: CASSVDGQLYGYTF. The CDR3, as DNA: TGTGCCAGCAGCGTAGATGGACAACTCTATGGCTACACCTTC.

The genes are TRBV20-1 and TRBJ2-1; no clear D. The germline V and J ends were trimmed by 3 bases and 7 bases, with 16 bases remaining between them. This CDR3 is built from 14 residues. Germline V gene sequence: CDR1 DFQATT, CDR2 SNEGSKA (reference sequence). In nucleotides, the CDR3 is TGCAGTGCTAGTGACCCGACGGGTAGGAATGAGCAGTTCTTC. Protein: CSASDPTGRNEQFF.

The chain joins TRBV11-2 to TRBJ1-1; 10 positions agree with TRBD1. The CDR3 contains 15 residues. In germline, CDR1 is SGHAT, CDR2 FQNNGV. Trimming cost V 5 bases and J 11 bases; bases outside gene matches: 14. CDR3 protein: CASSPAGGQGFFAFF. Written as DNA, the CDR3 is TGTGCCAGCAGCCCAGCGGGGGGACAGGGGTTTTTCGCTTTCTTT.

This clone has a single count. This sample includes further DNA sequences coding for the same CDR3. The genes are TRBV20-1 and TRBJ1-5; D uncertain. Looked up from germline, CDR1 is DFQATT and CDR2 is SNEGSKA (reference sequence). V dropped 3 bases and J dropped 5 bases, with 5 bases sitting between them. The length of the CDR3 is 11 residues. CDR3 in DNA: TGCAGTGCTAGCACGGATCAGCCCCAGCATTTT. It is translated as CSASTDQPQHF.